The 9 T cell receptor beta chains below were found in one sample sequenced in a study of monozygotic twins with inflammatory bowel disease. TCRdb re-called the 5' RACE reads and catalogs CDR3 proteins one per entry, DNA excluded. The repertoire shows around 100,000 distinct CDR3 sequences; the top ten hold around 1.9%. Sample: blood. Receptors originate from a human donor with ulcerative colitis or Crohn's disease, or a healthy co-twin of an affected twin (not recorded which).

The J gene is TRBJ1-4, the V gene TRBV5-1; TCRdb's D call, TRBD1, is unchecked because there is no DNA. Per germline, CDR1 SGHRS and CDR2 YFSETQ. The CDR3 is 13 amino acids. The CDR3 loop reads CASSLEARDVLFF.

The chain joins TRBV30 to TRBJ2-7; the D call of TRBD2 rests on TCRdb alone, since no DNA is present to check it. This CDR3 region has 19 residues. Germline V gives CDR1 GTSNPN, CDR2 SVGIG (reference sequence). The CDR3 spells CAWSAGLAGLDPSSYEQYF. The variable domain in full, completed from reference TRBV30 and TRBJ2-7, reads SQTIHQWPATLVQPVGSPLSLECTVEGTSNPNLYWYRQAAGRGLQLLFYSVGIGQISSEVPQNLSASRPQDRQFILSSKKLLLSDSGFYLCAWSAGLAGLDPSSYEQYFGPGTRLTVT.

The V call is TRBV7-3, the J call TRBJ2-2; TCRdb indicates TRBD1, and absent DNA this call remains unverified. Germline CDR1 is SGHTA and CDR2 is FQGTGA. The CDR3 has 15 amino acids. The CDR3 loop is CASSLKQGASGELFF.

This chain joins TRBV5-5 and TRBJ1-1. The CDR3 is 12 amino acids. The germline gives CDR1 SGHKS, CDR2 YYEKEE (reference sequence). CDR3 loop: CASSHRNTEAFF.

The V and J genes are TRBV24-1 and TRBJ2-1; TCRdb indicates TRBD2, and absent DNA this call remains unverified. This CDR3 spans 15 amino acids. CDR1 and CDR2 from the germline V gene are KGHDR and SFDVKD. The CDR3 region is CATSEDAGGPYEQFF.

J is TRBJ2-2 and V is TRBV11-2. Germline V CDR1 and CDR2: SGHAT, FQNNGV. CDR3 length: 11 residues. The CDR3: CASTQAGGLFF. The full variable domain, with the rest looked up from reference TRBV11-2 and TRBJ2-2, is EAGVAQSPRYKIIEKRQSVAFWCNPISGHATLYWYQQILGQGPKLLIQFQNNGVVDDSQLPKDRFSAERLKGVDSTLKIQPAKLEDSAVYLCASTQAGGLFFGEGSRLTVL.

This chain links TRBV18 with TRBJ2-7; lacking DNA, the TRBD2 call made by TCRdb goes unchecked. This CDR3 region has 15 residues. Germline-derived CDR1 and CDR2 are KGHSH and LQKENI. CDR3: CASSPRPTSEREQYF.

The chain is built from TRBV6-6 and TRBJ1-5; lacking DNA, the TRBD1 call made by TCRdb goes unchecked. Germline CDR1 is MNHNY and CDR2 is SVGAGI (reference sequence). This CDR3 region has 13 residues. Here the CDR3 reads CASSGGIVQPQHF.

The chain carries TRBV12-3 or TRBV12-4 and TRBJ2-1; no DNA is available, so the TRBD1 call from TCRdb remains unchecked. The CDR3 loop spans 14 amino acids. CDR3 residues: CASSSVTGNHEQFF.